Below, 27 T cell receptor beta chains from the same sample are listed, as sequenced in a study of cytomegalovirus exposure and HLA in healthy donors. The PCR ran on 60 Vbeta and 13 Jbeta primers. Using immunoSEQ multiplex PCR, the repertoire was profiled, and TCRdb retains in-frame clones only, with some absent. The table shows 100,000 to 150,000 clones, with 70% to 80% occurring only once. Sequencing was done on a sample of PBMCs. These receptors were taken from a woman aged 45-65 years in good health and CMV-seronegative.

The V gene is TRBV4-3, the J gene TRBJ1-2, with D perhaps matching TRBD1 (5 bases). CDR3 size: 14 residues. V lost 1 base, J lost 3 bases, and 9 bases lay in between. The germline V gene encodes CDR1 LGHNA and CDR2 YSLEER. The CDR3 region has the DNA TGCGCCAGCAGCCAAGTTGAAGGGGACTATGGCTACACCTTC. Its translation: CASSQVEGDYGYTF.

The J gene is TRBJ2-7, the V gene TRBV5-1; TRBD2 agrees at 9 bases. The CDR3 loop spans 15 amino acids. Germline V gene lookup returns CDR1 SGHRS and CDR2 YFSETQ. V gave up 4 bases and J gave up 2 bases; unmatched junction bases: 7. CDR3 sequence: CASSPSSGRPYEQYF. Written as DNA, the CDR3 is TGCGCCAGCAGCCCCTCCAGCGGGAGGCCCTACGAGCAGTACTTC.

The gene calls are TRBV19 and TRBJ2-2, with TRBD1 identical over 8 bases. Germline loops: CDR1 LNHDA, CDR2 SQIVND (reference sequence). Trimming removed 6 bases from V and 11 bases from J; junction bases left unmatched: 14. The CDR3 runs 15 residues. For the CDR3, the DNA is TGTGCCAGTAGCAGAGGTTACGGCAGGGGGCACGAGCTGTTTTTT. Encoded protein: CASSRGYGRGHELFF.

The chain links TRBV28 to TRBJ2-6, with D unresolved. The CDR3 totals 15 residues. The V end was cut by 2 bases, the J end by 1 base, with 6 bases between. Germline-derived CDR1 and CDR2 are MDHEN and SYDVKM. The CDR3 nucleotides are TGTGCCAGCAGTTTAAGCGTATCTGGGGCCAACGTCCTGACTTTC. Translating it yields CASSLSVSGANVLTF.

The chain is built from TRBV7-8 and TRBJ1-1, with TRBD1 matching 9 bases. The V gene's germline CDR1 is SGHVS and CDR2 FQNEAQ. This CDR3 comprises 14 residues. V was pared by 1 base and J by 9 bases, with 6 bases of the junction left unmatched. The CDR3: CASSLGDRERKAFF. DNA of the CDR3: TGTGCCAGCAGCTTAGGGGACAGGGAACGAAAAGCTTTCTTT.

The chain joins TRBV7-6 to TRBJ1-2; 8 nucleotides agree with TRBD1. The CDR3 has 14 residues. The germline CDR1 and CDR2 sequences are SGHVS and FNYEAQ. Unmatched junction bases numbered 9, after V lost 5 bases and J lost 7 bases. CDR3 nucleotides: TGTGCCAGCAGCCACGGACAGGGAAAGTCTGGCTACACCTTC. Protein: CASSHGQGKSGYTF.

V gene TRBV11-3 combines with J gene TRBJ1-4; a weak D match, TRBD1 (6 bases). Per the germline V gene, CDR1 is SGHNT and CDR2 is YENEEA. V gave up 2 bases and J gave up 8 bases, with 12 bases separating them. This CDR3 region has 14 residues. The CDR3 coding sequence is TGTGCCAGCAGCTTACGGCAGGGGCCGGAAAAACTGTTTTTT. This gives the protein CASSLRQGPEKLFF.

The V gene is TRBV7-2, the J gene TRBJ2-7; D might be TRBD2 (5 bases). The CDR3 length is 16 residues. Germline CDR1 is SGHTA and CDR2 is FQGNSA. V lost 0 bases and J lost 5, with 17 bases in between. The CDR3 sequence is CASSLAGQGSVDEQYF. The CDR3 region has the DNA TGTGCCAGCAGCTTAGCGGGTCAAGGGAGTGTCGACGAGCAGTACTTC.

The chain couples TRBV10-1 to TRBJ2-1; 10 nucleotides match TRBD2. Unmatched junction bases numbered 12, after V lost 6 bases and J lost 10 bases. From germline, CDR1 is WNHNN and CDR2 SYGVQD (reference sequence). CDR3 size: 15 residues. The DNA for the CDR3 is TGCGCCAGCAGCGCCCTGGGGACTAGCGCCAGGGAGCAGTTCTTC. Translation: CASSALGTSAREQFF.

This sequence joins TRBV28 and TRBJ2-7, with a tentative D call TRBD1 (6 bases). The V end was cut by 5 bases, the J end by 3 bases, with 17 bases between. CDR1 and CDR2 (germline): MDHEN, SYDVKM. The CDR3 runs 15 residues. In DNA, the CDR3 is TGTGCCAGCAGTGCCACAGGGTTACTTCGCTACGAGCAGTACTTC. It is translated as CASSATGLLRYEQYF.

The chain has TRBV9 and TRBJ1-1, with D perhaps matching TRBD1 (5 bases). Germline CDR1 and CDR2: SGDLS and YYNGEE. The CDR3 runs 14 residues. With 0 bases removed from V and 6 bases from J, the gap between germline ends came to 12 bases. CDR3: CASSVVRGWSEAFF. The CDR3 coding sequence is TGTGCCAGCAGCGTAGTAAGGGGTTGGTCTGAAGCTTTCTTT. Full variable domain (outside the CDR3, taken from reference TRBV9 and TRBJ1-1): DSGVTQTPKHLITATGQRVTLRCSPRSGDLSVYWYQQSLDQGLQFLIQYYNGEERAKGNILERFSAQQFPDLHSELNLSSLELGDSALYFCASSVVRGWSEAFFGQGTRLTVV.

The J gene is TRBJ2-5, the V gene TRBV11-3; TRBD2 agrees at 8 bases. CDR1 SGHNT and CDR2 YENEEA come from the germline V gene. The CDR3 totals 16 residues. Trimming at V came to 5 bases and at J to 2 bases, leaving 10 bases not matched to a gene. The CDR3 loop is CASSAPGGGVQETQYF. The CDR3 nucleotides read TGTGCCAGCAGCGCCCCCGGGGGGGGCGTTCAAGAGACCCAGTACTTC.

The chain carries TRBV11-3 and TRBJ2-1; D possibly corresponds to TRBD1 (8 bases). Germline V gene lookup returns CDR1 SGHNT and CDR2 YENEEA. Trimming cost V 2 bases and J 5 bases, with 16 bases left between them. The CDR3 runs 16 residues. CDR3 bases: TGTGCCAGCAGCTTACGAAGGACAGGGAGGGACAATGAGCAGTTCTTC. Encoded protein: CASSLRRTGRDNEQFF.

This rearrangement joins TRBV28 to TRBJ2-5; 12 bases agree with TRBD1. With 5 bases clipped from V and 5 bases from J, the junction kept 6 bases outside the gene matches. Germline values: CDR1 MDHEN, CDR2 SYDVKM. The CDR3 has 15 amino acids. The CDR3 loop reads CASSPGTGGFETQYF. The CDR3 DNA sequence: TGTGCCAGCAGTCCGGGGACAGGGGGCTTCGAGACCCAGTACTTC.

This sequence joins TRBV9 and TRBJ2-5; D gene unclear. The CDR3 is 10 residues long. Trimming stripped 5 bases from V and 5 bases from J, with 4 bases between. Germline assignment: CDR1 SGDLS and CDR2 YYNGEE. CDR3 sequence (DNA): TGTGCCAGCAGTGGCGAGACCCAGTACTTC. Translating gives CASSGETQYF.

The chain employs TRBV11-2 and TRBJ1-4; D not resolved. The V gene's germline CDR1 is SGHAT and CDR2 FQNNGV. Between the trimmed V and J ends, which lost 1 base and 14 bases, there was a span of 14 bases. This CDR3 spans 13 amino acids. Here the CDR3 reads CASSLGGSNVLFF. In DNA, the CDR3 is TGTGCCAGCAGCTTAGGAGGGTCGAATGTCCTGTTTTTT.

Comments on this clone: This sample includes further DNA sequences coding for the same CDR3. This chain joins TRBV7-9 and TRBJ2-3, with D possibly TRBD2 on 5 matching bases. The CDR3 consists of 14 residues. Germline CDR1 and CDR2: SEHNR and FQNEAQ (reference sequence). V was pared by 2 bases and J by 0 bases, with 6 bases between. The CDR3 protein is CASSLTGSTDTQYF. CDR3 nucleotide sequence: TGTGCCAGCAGCTTAACGGGAAGCACAGATACGCAGTATTTT.

CDR3 in DNA: TGCGCCAGCAGCCCAACTTCGGGGGACTATGGCTACACCTTC. Residues: CASSPTSGDYGYTF. This chain links TRBV4-3 with TRBJ1-2; weak D call: TRBD1 (5 bases). From germline, CDR1 is LGHNA and CDR2 YSLEER. V shed 4 bases and J shed 3 bases, with 12 bases lying between them. The CDR3 contains 14 residues.

This clone was observed once. The chain links TRBV9 to TRBJ1-1, with D possibly being TRBD1 (6 bases). Germline CDR1 is SGDLS and CDR2 is YYNGEE. Trimming stripped 3 bases from V and 3 bases from J, with 18 bases between. CDR3 length equals 16 residues. The CDR3, as DNA: TGTGCCAGCAGCGCGGTGGCGGGGGCCTGGGACACTGAAGCTTTCTTT. Translated, it gives CASSAVAGAWDTEAFF.

The chain couples TRBV5-8 to TRBJ1-3, with a possible D match to TRBD1 (6 bases). CDR3 length equals 14 residues. V was shortened by 2 bases and J by 4 bases, with 10 bases between the two germline ends. Germline V gene sequence: CDR1 SGHTS, CDR2 YDEGEE. DNA for the CDR3: TGTGCCAGCAGCTTATCAGGGGTCGGAAACACCATATATTTT. Translation: CASSLSGVGNTIYF.

This chain links TRBV19 with TRBJ2-1; tentatively, D is TRBD2 (5 bases). The germline CDR1 and CDR2 sequences are LNHDA and SQIVND (reference sequence). The V end lost 9 bases, the J end lost 2 bases, and 26 bases lay between the germline ends. This CDR3 is 18 amino acids long. The CDR3 coding sequence is TGTGCCAGCATCCGGGTCGATACTTCCGAGGGCCCCTACAATGAGCAGTTCTTC. Protein product: CASIRVDTSEGPYNEQFF.

Turning to this clone: One end of the junction fails to match germline, which may point to a read error. CDR3 DNA: TGTGCCAGCAATTTACAGGGGATCAGCAATCAGCCCCAGCATTTT. Its protein product is CASNLQGISNQPQHF. V usage is TRBV28 and J usage is TRBJ1-5, with 7 bases identical to TRBD1. Germline CDR1 and CDR2: MDHEN and SYDVKM. This CDR3 comprises 15 residues.

In its sample, this clone was seen a few times. The rearrangement joins TRBV6-6 to TRBJ2-1; perhaps TRBD2 as D (5 bases). Germline V CDR1 and CDR2: MNHNY, SVGAGI (reference sequence). V was cut by 2 bases and J by 9 bases, with 11 bases left in between. The CDR3 runs 13 residues. This CDR3 is CASSYGENREQFF. The CDR3 DNA reads as TGTGCCAGCAGTTACGGGGAGAACCGTGAGCAGTTCTTC.

The CDR3 sequence: CATRESAGETDTQYF. DNA of the CDR3: TGCGCCACCAGGGAGAGCGCGGGAGAGACAGATACGCAGTATTTT. The chain uses TRBV10-1 and TRBJ2-3; TRBD2 aligns across 7 bases. Germline V gene data show CDR1 as WNHNN and CDR2 as SYGVQD (reference sequence). After removal of 10 bases from V and 3 bases from J, the junction contained 13 bases not matched to a gene. The CDR3 has 15 amino acids.

This chain uses TRBV27 with TRBJ1-5, with D possibly TRBD1 on 5 matching bases. CDR3 size: 16 residues. Germline V gene lookup returns CDR1 MNHEY and CDR2 SMNVEV (reference sequence). Trimming removed 3 bases from V and 3 bases from J, with 15 bases in between. DNA for the CDR3: TGTGCCAGCAGTTTGGCGGGGCGCGCATACAATCAGCCCCAGCATTTT. Protein: CASSLAGRAYNQPQHF.

The chain is built from TRBV7-9 and TRBJ2-5; D not certain. Germline V gene data show CDR1 as SEHNR and CDR2 as FQNEAQ (reference sequence). The CDR3 contains 11 residues. V lost 2 bases and J lost 4, with 2 bases in between. CDR3 in DNA: TGTGCCAGCAGCTTACTAGAGACCCAGTACTTC. Translated, it gives CASSLLETQYF.

This sequence joins TRBV6-6 and TRBJ2-6; 7 bases agree with TRBD1. There are 15 residues in the CDR3. Germline CDR1 is MNHNY and CDR2 is SVGAGI (reference sequence). V was pared by 4 bases and J by 3 bases, with 3 bases of the junction left unmatched. CDR3: CASSSTGVGANVLTF. The DNA for the CDR3 is TGTGCCAGCAGTTCCACAGGGGTTGGGGCCAACGTCCTGACTTTC.